This T cell receptor (beta chain) was captured in a study of tumor and adjacent non-tumor tissue in lung cancer. Whole-study context: Stage I to III disease affected roughly 10 men and 5 women aged roughly 31 to 85. Notes on the study in general: Higher tumor TCR diversity was associated with shorter survival. Tumor repertoires had a smaller top 100 clone share than normal lung.

Germline loops: CDR1 DFQATT, CDR2 SNEGSKA (reference sequence). After removal of 0 bases from V and 8 bases from J, the junction contained 5 bases not matched to a gene. This CDR3 contains 15 residues. The template was RNA from unsorted bulk tissue. A modified ARM-PCR protocol with three rounds of nested PCR amplified TCRbeta. TCRdb re-derived calls from the multiplex PCR reads in MiXCR, one entry per CDR3 protein. This repertoire shows about 200,000 distinct CDR3 sequences, about two thirds found once; its top ten account for approximately 25%. The sample holds many counts of this clonotype. What it binds is unknown.

Specimen: lung tumor tissue. The clonotype originates from a man in his fifties or sixties with non-small cell lung cancer. The V gene is TRBV20-1, the J gene TRBJ2-4; TRBD2 matches at 12 bases. The CDR3 DNA reads TGCAGTGCTAGAGAACTAGCGGGGGGTATAGACATTCAGTACTTC. Translating it yields CSARELAGGIDIQYF.